The clone carrying this T cell receptor beta chain came up many times. Its antigen is as yet unknown. The junction differs from germline at one of its ends, possibly a read error. This entry belongs to a study of blood T cells in healthy people across ages. The study's findings and limits: Estimates based on one million T cells were treated as lower bounds. Higher diversity, along with more naive CD4+ cells, distinguished long-lived donors from aged donors. Observed TCR beta diversity per million T cells went down as age went up. This fall followed a roughly linear course with age.

With a J-beta primer mix and a sample-barcoded 5' primer, a second PCR ran roughly 6 to 11 cycles. Per-sample output comprised a minimum of 3 million paired-end reads containing CDR3. A single record per CDR3 protein comes from TCRdb applying MiXCR to the 5' RACE reads. The sample has 600,000 to 800,000 distinct CDR3 sequences, roughly 21% seen once; the top ten hold 3.5% to 4%. The receptor was isolated from a man in his 70s in good health. The sample consisted of blood.

The CDR3 reads CASSLNTGELFF. For the CDR3, the DNA is TGTGCCAGCAGCTTGAACACCGGGGAGCTGTTTTTT. The gene calls are TRBV5-1 and TRBJ2-2, with D unclear. The CDR3 extends over 12 amino acids. CDR1 is SGHRS and CDR2 is YFSETQ in the germline V gene.